This T cell receptor (beta chain) is from a study of cytomegalovirus exposure and HLA in healthy donors. At the level of the study: The 100 to 150 validation repertoires, a later analysis reported, used the same platform as the roughly 660 repertoires from the first cohort. Regarding the study as a whole: Through in vitro validation, three CMV-associated chains were shown to be specific for CMV antigens.

Only in-frame clones appear in the TCRdb table, and some are missing; sequencing was by immunoSEQ multiplex PCR. The data contain roughly 50,000 clones, 90% of them singletons. Concerning this clone: No antigen is known for it.

The CDR3 is made up of 17 amino acids. What was sequenced was PBMCs. The genes are TRBV21-1 and TRBJ2-7; the DNA was not used to check the table's D call, TRBD2. TRBV21-1 constitutes a pseudogene. The sequence was collected from a man aged 18 to 35 in good health and CMV-seronegative. CDR3 in amino acids: CASSKEGSGRSAHEQYF. The CDR3, as DNA: TGTGCCAGCAGCAAAGAGGGTAGCGGGAGGTCCGCCCACGAGCAGTACTTC.